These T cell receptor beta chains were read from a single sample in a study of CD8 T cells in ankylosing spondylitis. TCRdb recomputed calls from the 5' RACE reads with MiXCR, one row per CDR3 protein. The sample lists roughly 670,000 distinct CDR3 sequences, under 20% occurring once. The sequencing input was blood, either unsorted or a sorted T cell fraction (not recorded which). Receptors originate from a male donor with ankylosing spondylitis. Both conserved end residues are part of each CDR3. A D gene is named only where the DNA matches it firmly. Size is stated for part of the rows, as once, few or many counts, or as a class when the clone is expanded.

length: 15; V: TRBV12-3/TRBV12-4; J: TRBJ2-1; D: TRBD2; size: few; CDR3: CASYSGASSYNEQFF; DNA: TGTGCCAGTTATAGCGGGGCGAGCTCCTACAATGAGCAGTTCTTC
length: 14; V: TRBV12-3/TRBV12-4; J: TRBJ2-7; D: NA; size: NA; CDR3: CASSSGGLLDEQYF; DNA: TGTGCCAGCAGTTCCGGGGGTTTGTTGGACGAGCAGTACTTC
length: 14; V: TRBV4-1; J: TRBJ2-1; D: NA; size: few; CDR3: CASSQERQYNEQFF; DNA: TGCGCCAGCAGCCAAGAACGACAGTACAATGAGCAGTTCTTC
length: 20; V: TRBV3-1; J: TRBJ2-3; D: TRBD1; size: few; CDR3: CASSDVGGTGTLSSTDTQYF; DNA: TGTGCCAGCAGCGACGTTGGAGGGACAGGGACCCTTTCTAGCACAGATACGCAGTATTTT
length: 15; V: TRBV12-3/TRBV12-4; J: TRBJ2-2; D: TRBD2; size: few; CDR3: CASRKRGQETGELFF; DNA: TGTGCCAGCAGGAAGCGGGGGCAGGAGACCGGGGAGCTGTTTTTT
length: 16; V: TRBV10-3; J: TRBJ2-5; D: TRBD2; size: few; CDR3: CAISEWASGYQETQYF; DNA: TGTGCCATCAGTGAGTGGGCTAGCGGGTACCAAGAGACCCAGTACTTC
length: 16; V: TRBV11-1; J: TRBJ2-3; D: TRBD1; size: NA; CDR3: CASSPSERGRADTQYF; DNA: TGTGCCAGCAGCCCCTCTGAAAGGGGGCGCGCAGATACGCAGTATTTT
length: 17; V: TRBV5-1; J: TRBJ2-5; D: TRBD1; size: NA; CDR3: CASSLPTGTGVVETQYF; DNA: TGCGCCAGCAGCTTGCCTACCGGGACAGGGGTTGTTGAGACCCAGTACTTC
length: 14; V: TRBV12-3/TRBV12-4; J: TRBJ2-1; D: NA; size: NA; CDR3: CASSLNGAYNEQFF; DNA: TGTGCCAGCAGTTTAAACGGAGCCTACAATGAGCAGTTCTTC
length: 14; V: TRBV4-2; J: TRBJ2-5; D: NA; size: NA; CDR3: CASSQDPGAETQYF; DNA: TGTGCCAGCAGCCAAGATCCGGGGGCGGAGACCCAGTACTTC
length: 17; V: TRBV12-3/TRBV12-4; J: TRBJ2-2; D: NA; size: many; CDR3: CASSPGHLATNTGELFF; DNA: TGTGCCAGCAGTCCGGGACATTTAGCAACGAACACCGGGGAGCTGTTTTTT
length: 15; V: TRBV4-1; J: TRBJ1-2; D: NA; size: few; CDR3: CASSQDPQVDYGYTF; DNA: TGCGCCAGCAGCCAAGATCCACAGGTCGACTATGGCTACACCTTC
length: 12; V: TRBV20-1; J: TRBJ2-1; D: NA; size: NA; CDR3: CSAPQGPREQFF; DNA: TGCAGTGCCCCACAGGGTCCCCGTGAGCAGTTCTTC
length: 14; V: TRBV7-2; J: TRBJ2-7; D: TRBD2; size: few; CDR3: CASSFGTSVEEQYF; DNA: TGTGCCAGCAGCTTTGGGACTAGTGTAGAGGAGCAGTACTTC
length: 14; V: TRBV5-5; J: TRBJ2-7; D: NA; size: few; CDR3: CASSFFGGSYEQYF; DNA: TGTGCCAGCAGCTTTTTCGGGGGTTCGTACGAGCAGTACTTC
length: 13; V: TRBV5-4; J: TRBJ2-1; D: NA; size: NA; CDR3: CASSQVTLNEQFF; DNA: TGTGCCAGCAGCCAGGTCACTCTCAATGAGCAGTTCTTC
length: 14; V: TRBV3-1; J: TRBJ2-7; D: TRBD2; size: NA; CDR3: CASSRGLVGYEQYF; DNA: TGTGCCAGCAGCCGGGGACTAGTAGGTTACGAGCAGTACTTC
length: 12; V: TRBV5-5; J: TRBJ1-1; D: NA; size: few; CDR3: CASSWASTEAFF; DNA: TGTGCCAGCAGCTGGGCAAGCACTGAAGCTTTCTTT
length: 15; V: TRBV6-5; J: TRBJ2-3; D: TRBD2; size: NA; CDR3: CASSYLAGEGDTQYF; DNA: TGTGCCAGCAGTTATTTGGCGGGGGAGGGAGATACGCAGTATTTT
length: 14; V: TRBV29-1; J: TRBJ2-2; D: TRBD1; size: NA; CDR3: CSVVPRTGTGELFF; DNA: TGCAGCGTTGTTCCCCGGACAGGGACCGGGGAGCTGTTTTTT
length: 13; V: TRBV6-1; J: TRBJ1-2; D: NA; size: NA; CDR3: CASRSDGPYGYTF; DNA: TGTGCCAGCAGATCGGACGGACCATATGGCTACACCTTC
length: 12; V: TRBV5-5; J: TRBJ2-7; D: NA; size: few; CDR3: CASSSYGGRQYF; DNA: TGTGCCAGCAGCTCTTACGGGGGGCGGCAGTACTTC
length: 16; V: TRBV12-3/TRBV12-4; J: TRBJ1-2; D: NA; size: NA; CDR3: CASSRVGQVVHYGYTF; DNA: TGTGCCAGCAGCCGCGTCGGGCAGGTGGTCCACTATGGCTACACCTTC
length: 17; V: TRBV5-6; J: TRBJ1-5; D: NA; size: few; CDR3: CASSLRGAGYSNQPQHF; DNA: TGTGCCAGCAGCTTGAGAGGGGCAGGGTATAGCAATCAGCCCCAGCATTTT
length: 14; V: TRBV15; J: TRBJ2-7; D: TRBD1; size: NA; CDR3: CATRETGGSYEQYF; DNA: TGTGCCACCAGGGAGACAGGGGGCTCCTACGAGCAGTACTTC
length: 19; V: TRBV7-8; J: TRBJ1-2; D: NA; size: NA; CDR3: CASSLLRGSTLLANYGYTF; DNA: TGTGCCAGCAGCTTACTAAGGGGATCCACCCTATTAGCTAACTATGGCTACACCTTC
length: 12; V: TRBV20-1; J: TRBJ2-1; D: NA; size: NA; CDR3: CSAIRLYNEQFF; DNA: TGCAGTGCTATCCGACTCTACAATGAGCAGTTCTTC
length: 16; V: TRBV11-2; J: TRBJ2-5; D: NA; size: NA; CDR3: CASSGRPRTVEETQYF; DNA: TGTGCCAGCAGCGGTAGACCCCGGACAGTGGAAGAGACCCAGTACTTC
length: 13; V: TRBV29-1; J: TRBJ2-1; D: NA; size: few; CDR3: CSVPGIGYNEQFF; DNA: TGCAGCGTACCGGGGATCGGCTACAATGAGCAGTTCTTC
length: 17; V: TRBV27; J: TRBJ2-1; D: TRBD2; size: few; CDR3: CASSPDRLAGGYNEQFF; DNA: TGTGCCAGCAGTCCGGATAGACTAGCGGGGGGGTACAATGAGCAGTTCTTC
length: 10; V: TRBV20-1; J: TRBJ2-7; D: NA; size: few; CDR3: CSAFSDEQYF; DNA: TGCAGTGCTTTTAGCGACGAGCAGTACTTC
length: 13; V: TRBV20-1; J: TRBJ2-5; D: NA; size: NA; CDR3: CSATHRYQETQYF; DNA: TGCAGTGCTACTCACAGGTACCAAGAGACCCAGTACTTC
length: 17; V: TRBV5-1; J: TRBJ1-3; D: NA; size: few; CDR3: CASSLRGSDISGNTIYF; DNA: TGCGCCAGCAGCTTGCGGGGGTCGGATATCTCTGGAAACACCATATATTTT
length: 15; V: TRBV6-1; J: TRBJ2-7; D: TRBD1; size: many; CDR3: CASSLKTGGPYEQYF; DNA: TGTGCCAGCAGTCTAAAAACAGGGGGCCCCTACGAGCAGTACTTC
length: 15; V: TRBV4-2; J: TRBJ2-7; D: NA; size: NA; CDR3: CASSQGQQGLYEQYF; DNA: TGTGCCAGCAGCCAAGGTCAACAGGGCCTCTACGAGCAGTACTTC
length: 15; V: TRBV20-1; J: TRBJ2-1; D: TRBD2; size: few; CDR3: CSAKPGTSGYNEQFF; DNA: TGCAGTGCAAAACCCGGGACTAGCGGATACAATGAGCAGTTCTTC
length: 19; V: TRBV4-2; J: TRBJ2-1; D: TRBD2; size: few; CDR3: CASSQAGTSGPSSYNEQFF; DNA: TGTGCCAGCAGCCAAGCCGGGACTAGCGGACCCAGCTCCTACAATGAGCAGTTCTTC
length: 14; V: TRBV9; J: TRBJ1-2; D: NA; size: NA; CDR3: CASSVDVSAGGYTF; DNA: TGTGCCAGCAGCGTAGACGTGTCCGCTGGTGGCTACACCTTC
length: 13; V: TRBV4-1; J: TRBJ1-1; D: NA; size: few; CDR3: CASSQDNGSEAFF; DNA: TGCGCCAGCAGCCAAGATAACGGTAGTGAAGCTTTCTTT
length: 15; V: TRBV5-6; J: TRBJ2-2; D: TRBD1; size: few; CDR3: CASSVQTGPTGELFF; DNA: TGTGCCAGCAGCGTTCAGACAGGGCCGACCGGGGAGCTGTTTTTT
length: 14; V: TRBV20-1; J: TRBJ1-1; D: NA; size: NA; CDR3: CSARGGQGGTEAFF; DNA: TGCAGTGCTAGAGGTGGACAAGGTGGGACTGAAGCTTTCTTT
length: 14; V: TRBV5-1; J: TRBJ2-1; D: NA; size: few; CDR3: CASAAGLMYNEQFF; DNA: TGCGCCAGCGCGGCGGGATTGATGTACAATGAGCAGTTCTTC
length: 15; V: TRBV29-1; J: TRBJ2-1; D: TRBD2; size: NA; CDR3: CSVAGTSGLYNEQFF; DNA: TGCAGCGTCGCAGGGACTAGCGGGTTATACAATGAGCAGTTCTTC
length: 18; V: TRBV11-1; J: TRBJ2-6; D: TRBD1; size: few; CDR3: CASSPPGTDRSGANVLTF; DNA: TGTGCCAGCAGTCCCCCCGGGACAGATCGTTCTGGGGCCAACGTCCTGACTTTC
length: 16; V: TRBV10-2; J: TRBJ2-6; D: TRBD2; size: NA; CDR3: CASRLAGSSGANVLTF; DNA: TGCGCCAGCAGACTAGCGGGAAGCTCTGGGGCCAACGTCCTGACTTTC